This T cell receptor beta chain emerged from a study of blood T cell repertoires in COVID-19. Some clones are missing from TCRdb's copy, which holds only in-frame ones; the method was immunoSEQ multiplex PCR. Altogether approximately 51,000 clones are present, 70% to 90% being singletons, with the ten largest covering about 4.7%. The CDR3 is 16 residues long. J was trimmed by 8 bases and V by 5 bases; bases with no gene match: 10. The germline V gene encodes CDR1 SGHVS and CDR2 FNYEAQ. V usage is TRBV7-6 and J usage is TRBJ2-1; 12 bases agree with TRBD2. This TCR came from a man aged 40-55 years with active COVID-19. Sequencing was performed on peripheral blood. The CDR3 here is CASSTLTSGGSDEQFF. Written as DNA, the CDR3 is TGTGCCAGCAGCACCCTGACTAGCGGGGGTAGCGATGAGCAGTTCTTC.